The clone carrying this T cell receptor (beta chain) was counted ten times or more. Its antigen is not known. A universal primer binding site was introduced by template switching. The final cDNA contained unique molecular identifiers. TCRdb ran MiXCR on the 5' RACE reads and lists one entry per CDR3 protein. The repertoire holds around 250,000 distinct CDR3 sequences, roughly an eighth seen once, with 3.5% to 5% in the top ten. V trimming: 10 bases; J trimming: 0 bases; junction bases outside the gene matches: 4. CDR1 and CDR2 (germline): SGHTA, FQGNSA. The CDR3 runs 14 residues. These data originate in a study of identical twins. Study-wide results and limits: Beta clonotypes that were abundant in cord blood contained fewer insertions, a pattern absent from memory repertoires.

These records were also assigned to another study, of yellow fever vaccine responses in identical twins.

The receptor comes from a woman between 18 and 29 years old in good health. The chain joins TRBV7-2 to TRBJ2-2, with 8 bases fitting TRBD2. The material sequenced was memory (CD45RO+) T cells sorted from blood. The CDR3 sequence: CATKAGANTGELFF. The CDR3 region has the DNA TGTGCCACAAAAGCGGGAGCGAACACCGGGGAGCTGTTTTTT.